A single sample gave rise to the 2 T cell receptor beta chains below, sequenced in a study of T cells in localized non-small cell lung cancer. The repertoire was sequenced with immunoSEQ multiplex PCR; TCRdb's copy has only in-frame clones and lacks some. In the table there are approximately 140,000 clones, approximately 88% of which are singletons. The sample in question was peripheral blood, obtained before any cancer treatment. The receptors were gathered from a female donor over 55 with stage I lung adenocarcinoma.

The rearrangement uses TRBV7-9 and TRBJ1-2; TRBD1 might be the D (6 bases). V was shortened by 5 bases and J by 8 bases, with 18 bases between the two germline ends. CDR3 length: 14 residues. Looked up from germline, CDR1 is SEHNR and CDR2 is FQNEAQ (reference sequence). The CDR3 reads CASSADRPPGGYTF. The CDR3 DNA follows: TGTGCCAGCAGCGCAGACAGGCCTCCCGGCGGCTACACCTTC.

The chain links TRBV30 to TRBJ1-2; D is uncertain. Germline CDR1 GTSNPN, CDR2 SVGIG (reference sequence). The V and J ends lost 4 bases and 7 bases respectively, with 19 bases between them. This CDR3 has 14 amino acids. CDR3 amino acids: CAWKWGGLRFGYTF. For the CDR3, the DNA is TGTGCCTGGAAGTGGGGAGGGTTACGTTTTGGCTACACCTTC.